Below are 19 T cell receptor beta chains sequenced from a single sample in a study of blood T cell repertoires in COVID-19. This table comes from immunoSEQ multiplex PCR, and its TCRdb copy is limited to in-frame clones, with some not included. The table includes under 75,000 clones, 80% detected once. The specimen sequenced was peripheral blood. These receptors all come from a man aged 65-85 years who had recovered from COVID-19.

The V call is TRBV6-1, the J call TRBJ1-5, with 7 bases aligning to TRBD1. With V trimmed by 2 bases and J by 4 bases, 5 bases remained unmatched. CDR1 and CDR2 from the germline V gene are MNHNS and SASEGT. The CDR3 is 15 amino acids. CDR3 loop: CASSENPGGNQPQHF. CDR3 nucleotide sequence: TGTGCCAGCAGTGAAAATCCAGGGGGGAATCAGCCCCAGCATTTT.

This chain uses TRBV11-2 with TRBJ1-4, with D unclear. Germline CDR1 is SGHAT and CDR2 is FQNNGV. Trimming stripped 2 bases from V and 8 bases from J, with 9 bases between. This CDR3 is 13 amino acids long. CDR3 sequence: CASSLIPAEKLFF. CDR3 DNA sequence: TGTGCCAGCAGCTTAATCCCCGCGGAAAAACTGTTTTTT.

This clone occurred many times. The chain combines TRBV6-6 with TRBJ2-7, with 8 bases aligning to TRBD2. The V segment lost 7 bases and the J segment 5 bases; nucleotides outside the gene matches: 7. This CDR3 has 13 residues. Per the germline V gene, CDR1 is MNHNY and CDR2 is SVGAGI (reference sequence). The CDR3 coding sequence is TGTGCCAGCATCACTACGCGGGAGGACGAGCAGTACTTC. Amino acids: CASITTREDEQYF.

CDR3 residues: CASSSGTQPFF. Written as DNA, the CDR3 is TGTGCCAGCAGTTCCGGGACTCAACCGTTCTTC. V gene TRBV6-5 combines with J gene TRBJ2-1, with TRBD2 as a possible D gene (6 bases). V was cut by 4 bases and J by 15 bases, with 13 bases left in between. Germline V CDR1 and CDR2: MNHEY, SVGAGI. The CDR3 has 11 residues.

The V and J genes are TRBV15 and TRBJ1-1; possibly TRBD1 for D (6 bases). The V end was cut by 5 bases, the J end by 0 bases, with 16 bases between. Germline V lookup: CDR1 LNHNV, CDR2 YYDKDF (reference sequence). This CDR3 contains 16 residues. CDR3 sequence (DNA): TGTGCCACCAGCCAAGGGCACAGGGTGGTGAACACTGAAGCTTTCTTT. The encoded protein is CATSQGHRVVNTEAFF.

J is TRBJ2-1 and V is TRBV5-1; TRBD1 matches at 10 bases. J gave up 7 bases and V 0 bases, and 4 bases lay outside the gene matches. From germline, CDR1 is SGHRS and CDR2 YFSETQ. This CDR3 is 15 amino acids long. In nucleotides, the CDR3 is TGCGCCAGCAGCTTGGCTGGGACAGGGGAGAATGAGCAGTTCTTC. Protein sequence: CASSLAGTGENEQFF.

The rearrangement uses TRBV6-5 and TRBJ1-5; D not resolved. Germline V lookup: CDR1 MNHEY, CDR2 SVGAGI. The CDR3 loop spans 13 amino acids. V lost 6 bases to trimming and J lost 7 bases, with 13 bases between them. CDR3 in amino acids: CASSPVRGQPQHF. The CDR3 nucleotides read TGTGCCAGCAGCCCCGTACGAGGGCAGCCCCAGCATTTT.

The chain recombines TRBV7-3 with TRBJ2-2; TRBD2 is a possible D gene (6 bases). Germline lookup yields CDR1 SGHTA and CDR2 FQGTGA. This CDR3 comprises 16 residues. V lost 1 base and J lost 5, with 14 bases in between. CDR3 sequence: CASSLNGGQGTGELFF. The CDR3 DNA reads TGTGCCAGCAGCTTAAACGGAGGGCAGGGAACCGGGGAGCTGTTTTTT.

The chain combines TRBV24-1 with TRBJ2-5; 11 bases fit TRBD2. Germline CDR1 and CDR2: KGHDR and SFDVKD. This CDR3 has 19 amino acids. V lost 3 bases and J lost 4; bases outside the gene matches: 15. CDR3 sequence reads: CATSDKGHTLAGGPETQYF. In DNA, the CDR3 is TGTGCCACCAGTGATAAGGGACACACTTTAGCGGGAGGGCCAGAGACCCAGTACTTC.

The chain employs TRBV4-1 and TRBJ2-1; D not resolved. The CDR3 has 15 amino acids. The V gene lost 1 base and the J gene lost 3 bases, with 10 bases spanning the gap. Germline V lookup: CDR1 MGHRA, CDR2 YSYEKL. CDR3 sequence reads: CASSQGLPFYNEQFF. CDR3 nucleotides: TGCGCCAGCAGCCAAGGACTTCCTTTCTACAATGAGCAGTTCTTC.

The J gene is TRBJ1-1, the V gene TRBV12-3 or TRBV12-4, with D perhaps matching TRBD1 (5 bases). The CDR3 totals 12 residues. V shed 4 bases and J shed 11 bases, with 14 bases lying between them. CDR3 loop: CASSSGGIGAFF. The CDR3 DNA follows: TGTGCCAGCAGTTCCGGGGGAATCGGGGCTTTCTTT.

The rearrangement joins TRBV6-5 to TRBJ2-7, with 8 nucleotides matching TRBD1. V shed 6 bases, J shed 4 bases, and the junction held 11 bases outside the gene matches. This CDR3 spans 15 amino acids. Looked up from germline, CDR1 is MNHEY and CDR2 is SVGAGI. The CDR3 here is CASRRYGQGGYEQYF. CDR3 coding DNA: TGTGCCAGCAGACGTTACGGACAGGGAGGTTACGAGCAGTACTTC.

CDR3 loop: CASSRTPRGNQPQHF. DNA of the CDR3: TGTGCCAGCAGTCGGACTCCCCGAGGGAATCAGCCCCAGCATTTT. The chain is built from TRBV6-2 or TRBV6-3 and TRBJ1-5; D call uncertain. The CDR3 is 15 amino acids. Germline CDR1 reads MNHEY; CDR2 reads SVGEGT. The V and J ends lost 5 bases and 4 bases respectively, with 15 bases between them.

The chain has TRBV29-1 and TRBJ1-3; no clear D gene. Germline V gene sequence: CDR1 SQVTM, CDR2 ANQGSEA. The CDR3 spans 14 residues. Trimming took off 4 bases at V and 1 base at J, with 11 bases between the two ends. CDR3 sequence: CSVVGRASGNTIYF. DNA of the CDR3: TGCAGCGTTGTAGGTAGAGCGTCTGGAAACACCATATATTTT.

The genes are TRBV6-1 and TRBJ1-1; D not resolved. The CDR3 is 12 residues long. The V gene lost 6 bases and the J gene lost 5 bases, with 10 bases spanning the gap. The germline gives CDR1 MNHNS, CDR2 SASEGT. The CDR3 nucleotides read TGTGCCAGCAGCCAGGACTGGACTGAAGCTTTCTTT. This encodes CASSQDWTEAFF.

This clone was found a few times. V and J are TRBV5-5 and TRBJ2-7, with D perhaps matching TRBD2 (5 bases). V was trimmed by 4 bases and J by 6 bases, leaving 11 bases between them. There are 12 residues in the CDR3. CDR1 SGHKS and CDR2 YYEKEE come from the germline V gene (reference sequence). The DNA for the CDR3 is TGTGCCAGCAGCCGGGAAGGTAGCGAGCAGTACTTC. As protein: CASSREGSEQYF.

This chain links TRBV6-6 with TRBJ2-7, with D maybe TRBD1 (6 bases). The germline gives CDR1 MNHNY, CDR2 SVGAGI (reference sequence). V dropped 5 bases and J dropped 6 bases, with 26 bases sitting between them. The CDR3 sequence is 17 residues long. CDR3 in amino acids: CASSPSPQGWASGEQYF. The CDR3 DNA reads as TGTGCCAGCAGTCCAAGCCCACAGGGTTGGGCGTCCGGCGAGCAGTACTTC.

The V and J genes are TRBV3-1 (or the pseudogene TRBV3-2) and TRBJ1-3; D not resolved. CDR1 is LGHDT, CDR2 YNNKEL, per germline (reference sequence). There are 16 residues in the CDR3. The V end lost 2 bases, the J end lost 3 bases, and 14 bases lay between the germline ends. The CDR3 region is CASSQLLEADGNTIYF. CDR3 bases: TGTGCCAGCAGCCAACTCTTAGAGGCGGATGGAAACACCATATATTTT.

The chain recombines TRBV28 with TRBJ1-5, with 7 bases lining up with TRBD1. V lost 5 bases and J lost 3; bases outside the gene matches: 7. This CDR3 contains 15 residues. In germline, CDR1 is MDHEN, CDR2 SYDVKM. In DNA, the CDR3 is TGTGCCAGCAGTCCTCCAGGGGGAAACAATCAGCCCCAGCATTTT. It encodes CASSPPGGNNQPQHF.